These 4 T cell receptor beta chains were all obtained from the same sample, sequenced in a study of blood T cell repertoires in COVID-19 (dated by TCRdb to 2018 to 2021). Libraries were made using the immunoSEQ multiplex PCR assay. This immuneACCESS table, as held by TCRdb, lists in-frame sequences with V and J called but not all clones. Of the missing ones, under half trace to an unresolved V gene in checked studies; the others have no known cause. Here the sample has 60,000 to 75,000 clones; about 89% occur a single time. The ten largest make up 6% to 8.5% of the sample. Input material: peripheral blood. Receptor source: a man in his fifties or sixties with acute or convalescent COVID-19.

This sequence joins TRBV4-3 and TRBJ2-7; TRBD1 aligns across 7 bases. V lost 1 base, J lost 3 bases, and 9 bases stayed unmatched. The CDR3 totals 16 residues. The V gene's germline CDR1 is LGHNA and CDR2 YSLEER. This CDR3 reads CASSQGVDRVGYEQYF. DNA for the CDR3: TGCGCCAGCAGCCAAGGGGTCGACAGGGTCGGCTACGAGCAGTACTTC.

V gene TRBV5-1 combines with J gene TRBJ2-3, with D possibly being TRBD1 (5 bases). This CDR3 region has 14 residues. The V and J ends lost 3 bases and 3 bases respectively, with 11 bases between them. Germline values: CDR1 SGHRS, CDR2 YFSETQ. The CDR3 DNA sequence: TGCGCCAGCAGCTCCATGGCAGGGACAGATACGCAGTATTTT. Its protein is CASSSMAGTDTQYF.

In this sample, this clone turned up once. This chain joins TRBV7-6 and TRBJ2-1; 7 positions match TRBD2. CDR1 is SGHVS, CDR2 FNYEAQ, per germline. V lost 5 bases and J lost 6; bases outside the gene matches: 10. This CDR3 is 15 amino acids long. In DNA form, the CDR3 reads TGTGCCAGCAGCCCGCCTGGCGGGGGTGGCAATGAGCAGTTCTTC. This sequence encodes CASSPPGGGGNEQFF.

CDR3 nucleotide sequence: TGTGCCAGCTCACCGGCGGGCTCGACCTACGAGCAGTACTTC. This gives the protein CASSPAGSTYEQYF. The chain joins TRBV18 to TRBJ2-7; D is perhaps TRBD2 (5 bases). Germline-derived CDR1 and CDR2 are KGHSH and LQKENI. Trimming took 3 bases from V and 2 from J, leaving 11 bases between them. The CDR3 spans 14 residues. Variable domain in full (rest from reference TRBV18 and TRBJ2-7): NAGVMQNPRHLVRRRGQEARLRCSPMKGHSHVYWYRQLPEEGLKFMVYLQKENIIDESGMPKERFSAEFPKEGPSILRIQQVVRGDSAAYFCASSPAGSTYEQYFGPGTRLTVT.